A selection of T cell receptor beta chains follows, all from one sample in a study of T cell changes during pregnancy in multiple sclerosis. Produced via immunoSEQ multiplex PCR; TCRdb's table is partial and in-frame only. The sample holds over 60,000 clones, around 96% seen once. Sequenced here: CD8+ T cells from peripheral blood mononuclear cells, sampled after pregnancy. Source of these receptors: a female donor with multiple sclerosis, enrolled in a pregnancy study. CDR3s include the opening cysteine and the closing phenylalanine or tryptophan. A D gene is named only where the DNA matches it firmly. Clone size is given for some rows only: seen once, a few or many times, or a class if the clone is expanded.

cdr3_nt: TGTGCCAGCAGTTTATTTCAAGTTGGACAGGGGTATGAGCAGTTCTTC; cdr3_aa: CASSLFQVGQGYEQFF; clone_size: -; v_call: TRBV27; cdr3_length: 16; j_call: TRBJ2-1; d_call: TRBD1
cdr3_nt: TGTGCCAGCAGCTTAGGCAGCACCGGGGAGCTGTTTTTT; cdr3_aa: CASSLGSTGELFF; clone_size: -; v_call: TRBV7-9; cdr3_length: 13; j_call: TRBJ2-2; d_call: -
cdr3_nt: TGTGCCAGCAGCGCGTCCACAGGGGGCTACGAGCAGTACTTC; cdr3_aa: CASSASTGGYEQYF; clone_size: -; v_call: TRBV7-9; cdr3_length: 14; j_call: TRBJ2-7; d_call: TRBD1
cdr3_nt: TGTGCCAGCAGCCAAGTGGGACTAGCGGAACTTACAGATACGCAGTATTTT; cdr3_aa: CASSQVGLAELTDTQYF; clone_size: -; v_call: TRBV14; cdr3_length: 17; j_call: TRBJ2-3; d_call: TRBD2
cdr3_nt: TGTGCCAGCACCTCCAATGGGGGCCACGAGCAGTACTTC; cdr3_aa: CASTSNGGHEQYF; clone_size: -; v_call: TRBV27; cdr3_length: 13; j_call: TRBJ2-7; d_call: -
cdr3_nt: TGTGCCAGCAGCGTAGATGGACAGGGGCCTTTCTTT; cdr3_aa: CASSVDGQGPFF; clone_size: -; v_call: TRBV9; cdr3_length: 12; j_call: TRBJ1-1; d_call: TRBD1
cdr3_nt: TGTGCCAGCAGCCCGGACAGCTACAATGAGCAGTTCTTC; cdr3_aa: CASSPDSYNEQFF; clone_size: once; v_call: TRBV13; cdr3_length: 13; j_call: TRBJ2-1; d_call: -
cdr3_nt: TGTGCCTGGGGGACAGGGGGCAACTACGAGCAGTACTTC; cdr3_aa: CAWGTGGNYEQYF; clone_size: once; v_call: TRBV30; cdr3_length: 13; j_call: TRBJ2-7; d_call: TRBD1
cdr3_nt: TGTGCCAGCAGACCCTGGACTGGCGAGCAGTACTTC; cdr3_aa: CASRPWTGEQYF; clone_size: -; v_call: TRBV27; cdr3_length: 12; j_call: TRBJ2-7; d_call: -
cdr3_nt: TGTGCCAGCAGCTTAGAGGTTCGGGTCCGATGGGACAGCGAGCAGTACTTC; cdr3_aa: CASSLEVRVRWDSEQYF; clone_size: -; v_call: TRBV11-2; cdr3_length: 17; j_call: TRBJ2-7; d_call: TRBD1
cdr3_nt: TGTGCCAGCAGTTTATCGCCCGGGGTGGTTGGCTACACCTTC; cdr3_aa: CASSLSPGVVGYTF; clone_size: -; v_call: TRBV27; cdr3_length: 14; j_call: TRBJ1-2; d_call: -
cdr3_nt: TGTGCCAGCAGCGCCTACAGGGGGCTTGGGGAAAAACTGTTTTTT; cdr3_aa: CASSAYRGLGEKLFF; clone_size: -; v_call: TRBV11-2; cdr3_length: 15; j_call: TRBJ1-4; d_call: TRBD1
cdr3_nt: TGTGCCAGCAGTCCGGGGGACAGGGGGTATGGCTACACCTTC; cdr3_aa: CASSPGDRGYGYTF; clone_size: -; v_call: TRBV28; cdr3_length: 14; j_call: TRBJ1-2; d_call: TRBD1
cdr3_nt: TGTGCCAGCAGCCACCGACAGGGGAATGAAAAACTGTTTTTT; cdr3_aa: CASSHRQGNEKLFF; clone_size: -; v_call: TRBV7-9; cdr3_length: 14; j_call: TRBJ1-4; d_call: TRBD1
cdr3_nt: TGTGCCAGCAGCCCAATGTGGGGGCAAAATCCCTACGAGCAGTACTTC; cdr3_aa: CASSPMWGQNPYEQYF; clone_size: -; v_call: TRBV7-9; cdr3_length: 16; j_call: TRBJ2-7; d_call: -
cdr3_nt: TGTGCCAGCAGCTTACCCACTAGCTTCGATGAGCAGTTCTTC; cdr3_aa: CASSLPTSFDEQFF; clone_size: -; v_call: TRBV7-2; cdr3_length: 14; j_call: TRBJ2-1; d_call: -
cdr3_nt: TGTGCCAGCAGTGAAGAAGACAGTGTATTCTATAGCAATCAGCCCCAGCATTTT; cdr3_aa: CASSEEDSVFYSNQPQHF; clone_size: -; v_call: TRBV2; cdr3_length: 18; j_call: TRBJ1-5; d_call: -
cdr3_nt: TGTGCCTGGAGTGCCACTAGCCCAGGGATGGATGAGCAGTTCTTC; cdr3_aa: CAWSATSPGMDEQFF; clone_size: -; v_call: TRBV30; cdr3_length: 15; j_call: TRBJ2-1; d_call: -
cdr3_nt: TGTGCCAGCAGCTTCTTAGAGCGGTTAGGCGAGCAGTACTTC; cdr3_aa: CASSFLERLGEQYF; clone_size: -; v_call: TRBV11-2; cdr3_length: 14; j_call: TRBJ2-7; d_call: -
cdr3_nt: TGTGCCGCCACCAGGGTAAGTGGCGGGAGGGCCGCGTGCTACGAGCAGTACTTC; cdr3_aa: CAATRVSGGRAACYEQYF; clone_size: -; v_call: TRBV21-1; cdr3_length: 18; j_call: TRBJ2-7; d_call: -
cdr3_nt: TGTGCCAGCAGCTTGACAGGGGGCGGCTACGAGCAGTACTTC; cdr3_aa: CASSLTGGGYEQYF; clone_size: -; v_call: TRBV13; cdr3_length: 14; j_call: TRBJ2-7; d_call: TRBD1
cdr3_nt: TGTGCCAGCAGCCCGGGACTAGGTCGCAATGAGCAGTTCTTC; cdr3_aa: CASSPGLGRNEQFF; clone_size: -; v_call: TRBV7-9; cdr3_length: 14; j_call: TRBJ2-1; d_call: TRBD2
cdr3_nt: TGTGCCAGCAGTCACGGGACTAGCCTCTACGAGCAGTACTTC; cdr3_aa: CASSHGTSLYEQYF; clone_size: -; v_call: TRBV27; cdr3_length: 14; j_call: TRBJ2-7; d_call: TRBD2
cdr3_nt: TGTGCCACCAGCAGAGGTCTAGCGGGAGACGAGCAGTACTTC; cdr3_aa: CATSRGLAGDEQYF; clone_size: -; v_call: TRBV15; cdr3_length: 14; j_call: TRBJ2-7; d_call: TRBD2
cdr3_nt: TGCGCCAGCAGCCAAGATCAATCCGGTTTCCCCTACGAGCAGTACTTC; cdr3_aa: CASSQDQSGFPYEQYF; clone_size: -; v_call: TRBV4-3; cdr3_length: 16; j_call: TRBJ2-7; d_call: -
cdr3_nt: TGTGCCAGCAGTCCGGGACAGGGGGCGTACGAGCAGTACTTC; cdr3_aa: CASSPGQGAYEQYF; clone_size: -; v_call: TRBV27; cdr3_length: 14; j_call: TRBJ2-7; d_call: TRBD1
cdr3_nt: TGTGCCAGCAGTTTACTCCTCGCTGGGGCCAACGTCCTGACTTTC; cdr3_aa: CASSLLLAGANVLTF; clone_size: -; v_call: TRBV28; cdr3_length: 15; j_call: TRBJ2-6; d_call: -
cdr3_nt: TGTGCCAGCAGCGGGGCCTCTGGGGCCAACGTCCTGACTTTC; cdr3_aa: CASSGASGANVLTF; clone_size: -; v_call: TRBV9; cdr3_length: 14; j_call: TRBJ2-6; d_call: -
cdr3_nt: TGTGCCAGCAGCTCTACCTACGGGACACAATCCTACGAGCAGTACTTC; cdr3_aa: CASSSTYGTQSYEQYF; clone_size: -; v_call: TRBV7-9; cdr3_length: 16; j_call: TRBJ2-7; d_call: -
cdr3_nt: TGTGCCAGCAGCCCAGGGGGTTGGGATAGGCCCTACAATGAGCAGTTCTTC; cdr3_aa: CASSPGGWDRPYNEQFF; clone_size: -; v_call: TRBV4-2; cdr3_length: 17; j_call: TRBJ2-1; d_call: TRBD1
cdr3_nt: TGTGCCAGCAGTTTCCGGGACAGAGGGACCGGGGAGCTGTTTTTT; cdr3_aa: CASSFRDRGTGELFF; clone_size: -; v_call: TRBV28; cdr3_length: 15; j_call: TRBJ2-2; d_call: TRBD1
cdr3_nt: TGTGCCAGTAGCTACTCCGGGACAGGCCTCTCTAACTATGGCTACACCTTC; cdr3_aa: CASSYSGTGLSNYGYTF; clone_size: -; v_call: TRBV19; cdr3_length: 17; j_call: TRBJ1-2; d_call: TRBD1
cdr3_nt: TGTGCCAGCAGCTTAACAGAGTCTTATGAAAAACTGTTTTTT; cdr3_aa: CASSLTESYEKLFF; clone_size: -; v_call: TRBV11-1; cdr3_length: 14; j_call: TRBJ1-4; d_call: -
cdr3_nt: TGCAGCGTTGAAGGCAGGGTGGGCGAGCAGTACTTC; cdr3_aa: CSVEGRVGEQYF; clone_size: -; v_call: TRBV29-1; cdr3_length: 12; j_call: TRBJ2-7; d_call: -
cdr3_nt: TGTGCCAGCAGCGGCGGGACAGGGATTAGCACAGATACGCAGTATTTT; cdr3_aa: CASSGGTGISTDTQYF; clone_size: -; v_call: TRBV9; cdr3_length: 16; j_call: TRBJ2-3; d_call: TRBD1
cdr3_nt: TGTGCCAGCAGTGAATCGGGAGACAATCAGCCCCAGCATTTT; cdr3_aa: CASSESGDNQPQHF; clone_size: -; v_call: TRBV25-1; cdr3_length: 14; j_call: TRBJ1-5; d_call: -
cdr3_nt: TGTGCCTCCCGGACAGGGGGCTTTTACAATGAGCAGTTCTTC; cdr3_aa: CASRTGGFYNEQFF; clone_size: -; v_call: TRBV7-9; cdr3_length: 14; j_call: TRBJ2-1; d_call: TRBD1
cdr3_nt: TGTGCCAGCAGCTTGAGTAGACTTAGACCTTACGAGCAGTACTTC; cdr3_aa: CASSLSRLRPYEQYF; clone_size: once; v_call: TRBV5-6; cdr3_length: 15; j_call: TRBJ2-7; d_call: -
cdr3_nt: TGTGCCAGCAGTCGACTAGCGGGGTACGAGCAGTACTTC; cdr3_aa: CASSRLAGYEQYF; clone_size: -; v_call: TRBV2; cdr3_length: 13; j_call: TRBJ2-7; d_call: TRBD2
cdr3_nt: TGTGCCAGCAGCGGCGGACAGGGCTACGAGCAGTACTTC; cdr3_aa: CASSGGQGYEQYF; clone_size: -; v_call: TRBV9; cdr3_length: 13; j_call: TRBJ2-7; d_call: TRBD1
cdr3_nt: TGTGCCAGCAGCTTGACAGGGTCGATTACAGATACGCAGTATTTT; cdr3_aa: CASSLTGSITDTQYF; clone_size: once; v_call: TRBV7-8; cdr3_length: 15; j_call: TRBJ2-3; d_call: TRBD1
cdr3_nt: TGTGCCAGCAGTTGGGCAGGTGGTGGGGGCCTCCAAGAGACCCAGTACTTC; cdr3_aa: CASSWAGGGGLQETQYF; clone_size: -; v_call: TRBV28; cdr3_length: 17; j_call: TRBJ2-5; d_call: -
cdr3_nt: TGTGCCAGCAGCTTGGCCGAAGTGGGGATCCGGGGTGGCTACACCTTC; cdr3_aa: CASSLAEVGIRGGYTF; clone_size: -; v_call: TRBV5-5; cdr3_length: 16; j_call: TRBJ1-2; d_call: -
cdr3_nt: TGCGCCAGCAGCTCAAACAAATACAATGAACAGGGAATATTCCATGAGCAGTTCTTC; cdr3_aa: CASSSNKYNEQGIFHEQFF; clone_size: -; v_call: TRBV5-1; cdr3_length: 19; j_call: TRBJ2-1; d_call: -
cdr3_nt: TGTGCCAGCACCAAACTAGCGGGAGGCCCGAACACCGGGGAGCTGTTTTTT; cdr3_aa: CASTKLAGGPNTGELFF; clone_size: -; v_call: TRBV28; cdr3_length: 17; j_call: TRBJ2-2; d_call: TRBD2
cdr3_nt: TGTGCCAGCAGTTTAGGTTCCCGACTAGCGGTTGAGCAGTTCTTC; cdr3_aa: CASSLGSRLAVEQFF; clone_size: -; v_call: TRBV27; cdr3_length: 15; j_call: TRBJ2-1; d_call: TRBD2
cdr3_nt: TGTGCCAGCTCAGCCTTCAGGGGAAACTATGGCTACACCTTC; cdr3_aa: CASSAFRGNYGYTF; clone_size: -; v_call: TRBV18; cdr3_length: 14; j_call: TRBJ1-2; d_call: -
cdr3_nt: TGTGCCAGCAGCTCTTATCGGACTGAAGCTTTCTTT; cdr3_aa: CASSSYRTEAFF; clone_size: -; v_call: TRBV7-8; cdr3_length: 12; j_call: TRBJ1-1; d_call: -
cdr3_nt: TGTGCCAGCAGTTCGATACTAGCGGGGCCCACAGATACGCAGTATTTT; cdr3_aa: CASSSILAGPTDTQYF; clone_size: -; v_call: TRBV27; cdr3_length: 16; j_call: TRBJ2-3; d_call: TRBD2
cdr3_nt: TGTGCCAGTAGTATAGGGAGAGGGGGTCCGGAGCTGTTTTTT; cdr3_aa: CASSIGRGGPELFF; clone_size: -; v_call: TRBV19; cdr3_length: 14; j_call: TRBJ2-2; d_call: -
cdr3_nt: TGTGCCGGCAAGACAGGTTCACAAGAGACCCAGTACTTC; cdr3_aa: CAGKTGSQETQYF; clone_size: -; v_call: TRBV10-3; cdr3_length: 13; j_call: TRBJ2-5; d_call: -
cdr3_nt: TGTGCCAGCAGGACAGGTAGTTCCTACGAGCAGTACTTC; cdr3_aa: CASRTGSSYEQYF; clone_size: -; v_call: TRBV27; cdr3_length: 13; j_call: TRBJ2-7; d_call: -
cdr3_nt: TGTGCCAGCAGCTTTAGCCCCCAGGGCCTACAAGAGACCCAGTACTTC; cdr3_aa: CASSFSPQGLQETQYF; clone_size: -; v_call: TRBV7-9; cdr3_length: 16; j_call: TRBJ2-5; d_call: -
cdr3_nt: TGCAGCGCACAGGAGAACACTGAAGCTTTCTTT; cdr3_aa: CSAQENTEAFF; clone_size: few; v_call: TRBV29-1; cdr3_length: 11; j_call: TRBJ1-1; d_call: -
cdr3_nt: TGTGCCAGTAGTATCCAGGGGAGCTCCTACAATGAGCAGTTCTTC; cdr3_aa: CASSIQGSSYNEQFF; clone_size: -; v_call: TRBV19; cdr3_length: 15; j_call: TRBJ2-1; d_call: -